This T cell receptor beta chain was sequenced for a study of Ad26.COV2.S vaccination and SARS-CoV-2 variants. Profiling relied on immunoSEQ multiplex PCR, and the TCRdb table lists in-frame clones only, not all of them. The sample consists of over 85,000 clones, more than 65% of them appearing once. As to this clone: The antigen is not known.

Study-wide findings and caveats: Participants in the vaccine arm had higher spike-specific TCR breadth; placebo recipients had lower. Post-vaccination spike-specific CD8+ and CD4+ T cell responses reportedly had substantial breadth.

There are 17 residues in the CDR3. Germline assignment: CDR1 LGHNA and CDR2 YNFKEQ. The V and J ends lost 3 bases and 5 bases, in that order; junction bases with no gene match: 10. The chain links TRBV4-2 to TRBJ1-2; 12 nucleotides line up with TRBD1. The starting material was peripheral blood, obtained after recovery from COVID-19. The receptor's source is a human donor who had recovered from COVID-19. The chain's CDR3 is CASSQPGQGALKYGYTF. DNA for the CDR3: TGTGCCAGCAGCCAGCCGGGACAGGGGGCATTAAAATATGGCTACACCTTC.